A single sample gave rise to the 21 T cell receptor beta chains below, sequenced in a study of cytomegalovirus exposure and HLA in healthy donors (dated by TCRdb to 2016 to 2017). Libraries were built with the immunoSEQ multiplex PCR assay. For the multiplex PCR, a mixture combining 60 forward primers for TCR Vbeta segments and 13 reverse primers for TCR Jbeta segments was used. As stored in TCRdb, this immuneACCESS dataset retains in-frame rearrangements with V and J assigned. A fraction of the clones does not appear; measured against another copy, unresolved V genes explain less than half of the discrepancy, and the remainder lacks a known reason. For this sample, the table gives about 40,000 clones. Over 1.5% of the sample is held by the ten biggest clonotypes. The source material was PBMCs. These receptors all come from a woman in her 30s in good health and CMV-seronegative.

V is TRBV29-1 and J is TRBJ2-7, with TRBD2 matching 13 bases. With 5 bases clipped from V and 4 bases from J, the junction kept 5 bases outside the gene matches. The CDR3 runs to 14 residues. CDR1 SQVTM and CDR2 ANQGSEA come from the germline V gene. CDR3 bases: TGCAGCGTTCAGCCGGGACTAGCGGGATACGAGCAGTACTTC. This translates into CSVQPGLAGYEQYF.

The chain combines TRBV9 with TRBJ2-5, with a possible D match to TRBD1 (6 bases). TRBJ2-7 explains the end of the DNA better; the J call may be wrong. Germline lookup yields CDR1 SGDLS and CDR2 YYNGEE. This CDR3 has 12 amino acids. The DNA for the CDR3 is TGTGCCAGCAGCGTAGGGGACACCGAGCAGTACTTC. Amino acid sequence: CASSVGDTEQYF.

For the CDR3, the DNA is TGTGCCAGCAGTGTCTCTCGCGGGAGTGGGGAGACCCAGTACTTC. Encoded protein: CASSVSRGSGETQYF. The chain has TRBV25-1 and TRBJ2-5; 7 bases match TRBD2. Germline V gives CDR1 MGHDK, CDR2 SYGVNS. V lost 4 bases, J lost 5 bases, and 10 bases stayed unmatched. The CDR3 contains 15 residues.

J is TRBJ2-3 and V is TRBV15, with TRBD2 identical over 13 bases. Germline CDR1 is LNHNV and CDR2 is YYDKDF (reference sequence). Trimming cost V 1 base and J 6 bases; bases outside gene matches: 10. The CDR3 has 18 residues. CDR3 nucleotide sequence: TGTGCCACCAGCAGAGGTTTGGGGAGGACTAGCGGGAGTGATACGCAGTATTTT. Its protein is CATSRGLGRTSGSDTQYF.

CDR3 sequence reads: CASSLSPPQETGELFF. The CDR3 DNA reads as TGCGCCAGCAGCTTGTCTCCGCCTCAGGAAACCGGGGAGCTGTTTTTT. The chain carries TRBV5-1 and TRBJ2-2; no firm D call. Germline CDR1 reads SGHRS; CDR2 reads YFSETQ. The CDR3 has 16 amino acids. The V end lost 1 base, the J end lost 5 bases, and 15 bases lay between the germline ends.

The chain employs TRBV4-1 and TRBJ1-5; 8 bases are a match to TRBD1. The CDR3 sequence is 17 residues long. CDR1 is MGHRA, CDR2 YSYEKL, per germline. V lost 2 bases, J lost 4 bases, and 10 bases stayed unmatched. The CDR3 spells CASSQSRQGRGNQPQHF. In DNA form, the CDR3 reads TGCGCCAGCAGCCAATCTAGACAGGGGAGAGGGAATCAGCCCCAGCATTTT.

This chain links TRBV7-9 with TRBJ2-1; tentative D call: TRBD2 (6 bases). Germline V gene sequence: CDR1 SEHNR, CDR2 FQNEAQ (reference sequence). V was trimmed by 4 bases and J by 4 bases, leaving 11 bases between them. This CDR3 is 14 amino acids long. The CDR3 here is CASSSRDLYNEQFF. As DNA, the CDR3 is TGTGCCAGCAGCTCCCGGGACTTATACAATGAGCAGTTCTTC.

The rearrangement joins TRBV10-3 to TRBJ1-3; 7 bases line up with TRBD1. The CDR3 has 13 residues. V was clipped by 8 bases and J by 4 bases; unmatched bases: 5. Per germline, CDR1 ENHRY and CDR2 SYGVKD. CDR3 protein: CAIGTGVGNTIYF. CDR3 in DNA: TGTGCCATCGGAACAGGGGTGGGAAACACCATATATTTT.

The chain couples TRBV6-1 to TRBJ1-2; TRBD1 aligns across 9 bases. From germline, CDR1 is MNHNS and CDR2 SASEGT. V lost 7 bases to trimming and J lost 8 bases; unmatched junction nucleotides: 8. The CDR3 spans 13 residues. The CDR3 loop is CASTLTGGAGYTF. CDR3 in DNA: TGTGCCAGCACCCTAACAGGGGGCGCGGGCTACACCTTC.

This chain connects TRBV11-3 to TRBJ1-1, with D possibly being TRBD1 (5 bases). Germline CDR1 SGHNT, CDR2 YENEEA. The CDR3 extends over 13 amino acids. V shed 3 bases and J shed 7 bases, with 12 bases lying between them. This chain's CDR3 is CASSFQGPVEAFF. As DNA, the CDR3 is TGTGCCAGCAGCTTTCAGGGCCCAGTTGAAGCTTTCTTT.

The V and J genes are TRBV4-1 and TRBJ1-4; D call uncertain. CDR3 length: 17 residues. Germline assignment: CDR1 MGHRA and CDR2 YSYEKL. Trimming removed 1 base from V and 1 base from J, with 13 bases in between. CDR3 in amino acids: CASSQVSIPGTNEKLFF. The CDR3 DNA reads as TGCGCCAGCAGCCAAGTATCCATTCCGGGAACTAATGAAAAACTGTTTTTT.

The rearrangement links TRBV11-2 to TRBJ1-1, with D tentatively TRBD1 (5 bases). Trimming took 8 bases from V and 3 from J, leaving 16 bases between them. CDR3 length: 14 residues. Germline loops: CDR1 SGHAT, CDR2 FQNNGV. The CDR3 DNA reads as TGTGCCAGCGACAGCGCCTATGTGGACACTGAAGCTTTCTTT. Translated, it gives CASDSAYVDTEAFF.

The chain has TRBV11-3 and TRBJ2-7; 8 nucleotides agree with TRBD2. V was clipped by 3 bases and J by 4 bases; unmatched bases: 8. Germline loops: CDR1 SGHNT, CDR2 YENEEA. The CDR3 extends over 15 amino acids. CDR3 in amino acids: CASSFQKLAEYEQYF. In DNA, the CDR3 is TGTGCCAGCAGCTTCCAAAAACTAGCGGAATACGAGCAGTACTTC.

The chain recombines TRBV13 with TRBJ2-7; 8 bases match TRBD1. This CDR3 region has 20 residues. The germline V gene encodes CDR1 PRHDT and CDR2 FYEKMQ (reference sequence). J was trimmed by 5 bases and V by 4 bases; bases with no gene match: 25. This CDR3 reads CASSSTPAGTGDTSIHEQYF. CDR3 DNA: TGTGCCAGCAGCTCCACCCCGGCTGGGACAGGCGATACATCCATTCACGAGCAGTACTTC.

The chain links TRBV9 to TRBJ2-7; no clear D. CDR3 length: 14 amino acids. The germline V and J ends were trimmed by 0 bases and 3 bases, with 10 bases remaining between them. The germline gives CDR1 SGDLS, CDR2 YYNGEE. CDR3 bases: TGTGCCAGCAGCGTAGATCCAGTAAGCTACGAGCAGTACTTC. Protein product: CASSVDPVSYEQYF. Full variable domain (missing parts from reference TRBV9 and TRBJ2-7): DSGVTQTPKHLITATGQRVTLRCSPRSGDLSVYWYQQSLDQGLQFLIQYYNGEERAKGNILERFSAQQFPDLHSELNLSSLELGDSALYFCASSVDPVSYEQYFGPGTRLTVT.

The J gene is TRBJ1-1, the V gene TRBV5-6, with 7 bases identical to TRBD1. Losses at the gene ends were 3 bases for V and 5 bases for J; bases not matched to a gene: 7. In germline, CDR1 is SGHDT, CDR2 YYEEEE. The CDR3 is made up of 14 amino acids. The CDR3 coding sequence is TGTGCCAGCAGCTCAATTAACAGGGGAACTGAAGCTTTCTTT. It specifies CASSSINRGTEAFF.

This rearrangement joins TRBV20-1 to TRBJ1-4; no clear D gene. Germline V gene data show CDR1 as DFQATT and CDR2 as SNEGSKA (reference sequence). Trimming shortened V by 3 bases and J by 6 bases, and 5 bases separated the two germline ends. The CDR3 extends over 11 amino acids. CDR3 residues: CSASRDEKLFF. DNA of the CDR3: TGCAGTGCTAGTCGGGATGAAAAACTGTTTTTT.

The CDR3 loop reads CASSLPGQGARRNTEAFF. The CDR3 nucleotides read TGTGCCAGCAGCTTACCGGGACAGGGGGCGAGGAGGAACACTGAAGCTTTCTTT. The chain employs TRBV7-9 and TRBJ1-1; 12 bases align to TRBD1. The CDR3 has 18 amino acids. Germline CDR1 and CDR2: SEHNR and FQNEAQ (reference sequence). V was pared by 2 bases and J by 1 base, with 8 bases of the junction left unmatched.

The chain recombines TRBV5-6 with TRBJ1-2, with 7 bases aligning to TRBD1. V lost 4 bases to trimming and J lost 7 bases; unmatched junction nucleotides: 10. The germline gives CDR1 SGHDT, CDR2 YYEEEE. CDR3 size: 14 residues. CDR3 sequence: CASSRRDRDGGYTF. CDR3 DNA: TGTGCCAGCAGCCGACGGGACAGAGATGGTGGCTACACCTTC.

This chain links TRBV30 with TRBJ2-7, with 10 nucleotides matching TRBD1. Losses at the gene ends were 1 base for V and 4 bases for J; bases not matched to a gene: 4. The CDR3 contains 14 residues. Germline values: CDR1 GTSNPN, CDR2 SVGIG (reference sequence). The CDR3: CAWSGGGQGYEQYF. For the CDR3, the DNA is TGTGCCTGGAGTGGGGGGGGACAGGGGTACGAGCAGTACTTC.

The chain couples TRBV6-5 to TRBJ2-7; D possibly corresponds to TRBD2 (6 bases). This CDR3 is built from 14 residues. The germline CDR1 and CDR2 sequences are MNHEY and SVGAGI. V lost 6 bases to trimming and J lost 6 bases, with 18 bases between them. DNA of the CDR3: TGTGCCAGCAGGGATCGGGACTTTTGGGCCGAGCAGTACTTC. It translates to CASRDRDFWAEQYF.